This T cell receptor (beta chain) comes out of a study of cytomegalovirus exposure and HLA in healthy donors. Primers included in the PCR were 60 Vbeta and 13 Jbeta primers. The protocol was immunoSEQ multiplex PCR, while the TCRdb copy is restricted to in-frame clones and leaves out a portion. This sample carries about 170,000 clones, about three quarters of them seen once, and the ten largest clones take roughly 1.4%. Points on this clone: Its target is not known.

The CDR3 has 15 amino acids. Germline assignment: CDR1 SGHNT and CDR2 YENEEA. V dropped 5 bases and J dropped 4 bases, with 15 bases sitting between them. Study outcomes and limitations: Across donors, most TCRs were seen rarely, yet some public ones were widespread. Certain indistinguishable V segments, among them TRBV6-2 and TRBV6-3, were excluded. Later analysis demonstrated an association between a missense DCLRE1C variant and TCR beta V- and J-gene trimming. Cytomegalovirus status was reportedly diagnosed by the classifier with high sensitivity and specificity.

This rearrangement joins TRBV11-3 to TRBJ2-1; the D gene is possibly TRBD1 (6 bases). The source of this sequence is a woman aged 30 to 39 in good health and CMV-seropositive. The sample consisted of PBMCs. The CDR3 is CASSQTGPVYNEQFF. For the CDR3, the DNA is TGTGCCAGCAGCCAGACAGGTCCTGTTTACAATGAGCAGTTCTTC.